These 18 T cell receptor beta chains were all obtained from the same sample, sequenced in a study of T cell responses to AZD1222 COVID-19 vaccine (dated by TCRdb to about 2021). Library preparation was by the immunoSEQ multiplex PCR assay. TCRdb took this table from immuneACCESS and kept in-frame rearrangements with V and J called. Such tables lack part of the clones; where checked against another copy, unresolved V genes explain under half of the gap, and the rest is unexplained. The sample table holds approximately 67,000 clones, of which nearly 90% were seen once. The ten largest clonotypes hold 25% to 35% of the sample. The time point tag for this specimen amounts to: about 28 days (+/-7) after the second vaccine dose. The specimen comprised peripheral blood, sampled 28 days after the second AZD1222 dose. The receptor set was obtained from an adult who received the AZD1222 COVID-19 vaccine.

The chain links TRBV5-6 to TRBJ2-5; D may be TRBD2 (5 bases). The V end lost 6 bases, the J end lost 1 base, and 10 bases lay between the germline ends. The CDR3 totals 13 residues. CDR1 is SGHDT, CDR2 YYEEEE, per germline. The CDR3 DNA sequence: TGTGCCAGCACCATTGGGAGCCAAGAGACCCAGTACTTC. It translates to CASTIGSQETQYF.

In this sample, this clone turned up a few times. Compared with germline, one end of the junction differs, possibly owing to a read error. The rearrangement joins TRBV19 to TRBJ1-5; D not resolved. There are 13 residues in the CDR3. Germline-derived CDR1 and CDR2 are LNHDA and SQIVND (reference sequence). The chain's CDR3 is CASSVDSNQPQHF. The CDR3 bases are TGTGCCAGTAGTGTAGACAGCAATCAGCCCCAGCATTTT.

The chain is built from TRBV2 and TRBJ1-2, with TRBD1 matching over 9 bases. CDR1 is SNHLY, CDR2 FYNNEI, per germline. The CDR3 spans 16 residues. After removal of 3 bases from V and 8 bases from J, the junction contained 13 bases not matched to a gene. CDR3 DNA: TGTGCCAGCAGTGATTACAGGGGGCTAGGTACACGAGGCTACACCTTC. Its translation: CASSDYRGLGTRGYTF.

The CDR3 is CASSSHASYGYTF. The CDR3 nucleotides read TGTGCCAGCAGCTCACATGCCTCATATGGCTACACCTTC. The chain joins TRBV27 to TRBJ1-2; unclear D gene. The CDR3 has 13 residues. Germline V gene data show CDR1 as MNHEY and CDR2 as SMNVEV (reference sequence). With 6 bases removed from V and 5 bases from J, the gap between germline ends came to 13 bases.

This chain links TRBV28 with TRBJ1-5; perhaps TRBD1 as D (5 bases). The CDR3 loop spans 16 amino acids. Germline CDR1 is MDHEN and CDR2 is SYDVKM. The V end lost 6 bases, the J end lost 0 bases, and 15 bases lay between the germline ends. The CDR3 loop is CASRRGIWNSNQPQHF. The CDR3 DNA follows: TGTGCCAGCAGACGGGGGATATGGAATAGCAATCAGCCCCAGCATTTT. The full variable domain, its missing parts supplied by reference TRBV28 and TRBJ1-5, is DVKVTQSSRYLVKRTGEKVFLECVQDMDHENMFWYRQDPGLGLRLIYFSYDVKMKEKGDIPEGYSVSREKKERFSLILESASTNQTSMYLCASRRGIWNSNQPQHFGDGTRLSIL.

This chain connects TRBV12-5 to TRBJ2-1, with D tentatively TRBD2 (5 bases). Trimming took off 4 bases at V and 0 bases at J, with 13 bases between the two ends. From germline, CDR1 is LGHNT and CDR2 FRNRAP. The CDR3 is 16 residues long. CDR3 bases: TGTGCTAGTGGTTCCCCTCGGAGGAGCTCCTACAATGAGCAGTTCTTC. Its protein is CASGSPRRSSYNEQFF.

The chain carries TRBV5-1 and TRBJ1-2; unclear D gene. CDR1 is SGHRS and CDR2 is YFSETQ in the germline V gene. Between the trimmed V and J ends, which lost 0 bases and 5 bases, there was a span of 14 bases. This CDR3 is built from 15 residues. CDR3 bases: TGCGCCAGCAGCTTGGGTGACAAGGCTGCTTATGGCTACACCTTC. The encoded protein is CASSLGDKAAYGYTF.

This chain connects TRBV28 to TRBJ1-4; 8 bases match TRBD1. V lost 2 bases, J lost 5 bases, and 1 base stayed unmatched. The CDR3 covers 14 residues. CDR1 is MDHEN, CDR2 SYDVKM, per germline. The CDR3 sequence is CASSLAGGNEKLFF. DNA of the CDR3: TGTGCCAGCAGTTTAGCAGGGGGCAATGAAAAACTGTTTTTT.

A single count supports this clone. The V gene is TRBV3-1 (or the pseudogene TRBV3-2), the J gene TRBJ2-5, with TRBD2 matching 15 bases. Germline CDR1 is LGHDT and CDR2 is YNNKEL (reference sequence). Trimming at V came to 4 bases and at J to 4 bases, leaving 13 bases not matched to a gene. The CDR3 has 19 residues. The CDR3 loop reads CASSPDRSGTSGRRETQYF. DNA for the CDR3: TGTGCCAGCAGCCCGGACAGGTCCGGGACTAGCGGGAGGAGAGAGACCCAGTACTTC.

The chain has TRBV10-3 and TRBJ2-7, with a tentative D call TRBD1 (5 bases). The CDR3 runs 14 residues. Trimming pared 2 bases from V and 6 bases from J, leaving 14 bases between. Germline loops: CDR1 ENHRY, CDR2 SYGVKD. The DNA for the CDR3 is TGTGCCATCAGTGAGAGGGGCAGGGCAAGCGAGCAGTACTTC. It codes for CAISERGRASEQYF.

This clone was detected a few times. CDR3 protein: CASSYSLAGGRDEQFF. In DNA, the CDR3 is TGTGCCAGCAGTTACTCGTTAGCGGGAGGGAGGGATGAGCAGTTCTTC. The chain couples TRBV6-2 or TRBV6-3 to TRBJ2-1; 11 bases agree with TRBD2. V was clipped by 0 bases and J by 8 bases; unmatched bases: 6. This CDR3 is 16 amino acids long. Germline CDR1 MNHEY, CDR2 SVGEGT.

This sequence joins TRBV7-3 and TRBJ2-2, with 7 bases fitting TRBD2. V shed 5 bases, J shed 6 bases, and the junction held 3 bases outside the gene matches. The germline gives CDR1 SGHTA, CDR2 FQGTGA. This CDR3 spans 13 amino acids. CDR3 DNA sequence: TGTGCCAGCAGCCAGACTAGCTCCGGGGAGCTGTTTTTT. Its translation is CASSQTSSGELFF.

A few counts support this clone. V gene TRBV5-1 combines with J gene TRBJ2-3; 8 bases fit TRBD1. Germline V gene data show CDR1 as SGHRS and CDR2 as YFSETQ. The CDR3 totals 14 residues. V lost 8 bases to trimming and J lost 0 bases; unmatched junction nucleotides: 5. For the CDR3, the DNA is TGCGCCAGTCGGAGGACAGGGAGCACAGATACGCAGTATTTT. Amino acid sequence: CASRRTGSTDTQYF.

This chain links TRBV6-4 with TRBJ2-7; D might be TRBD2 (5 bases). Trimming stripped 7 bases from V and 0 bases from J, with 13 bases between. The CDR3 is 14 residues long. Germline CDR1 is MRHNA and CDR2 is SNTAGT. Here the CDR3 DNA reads TGTGCCAGCAAACCGGACTCCGTCTCCTACGAGCAGTACTTC. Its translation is CASKPDSVSYEQYF.

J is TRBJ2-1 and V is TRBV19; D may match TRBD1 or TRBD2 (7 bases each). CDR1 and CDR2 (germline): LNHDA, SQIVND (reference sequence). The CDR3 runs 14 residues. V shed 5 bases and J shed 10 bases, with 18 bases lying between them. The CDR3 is CASSGQPQGGEQFF. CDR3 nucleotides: TGTGCCAGTAGTGGGCAGCCCCAGGGGGGGGAGCAGTTCTTC.

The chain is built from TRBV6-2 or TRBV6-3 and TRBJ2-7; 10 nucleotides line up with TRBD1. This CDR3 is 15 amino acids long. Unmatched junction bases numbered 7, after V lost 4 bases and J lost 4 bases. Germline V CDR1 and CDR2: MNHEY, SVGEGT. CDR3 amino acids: CASSSNRDRGYEQYF. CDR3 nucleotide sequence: TGTGCCAGCAGTTCGAACCGGGACAGGGGATACGAGCAGTACTTC.

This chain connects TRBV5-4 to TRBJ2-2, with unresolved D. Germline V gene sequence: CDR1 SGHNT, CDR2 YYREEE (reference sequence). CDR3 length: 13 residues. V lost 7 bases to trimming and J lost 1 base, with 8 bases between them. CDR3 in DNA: TGTGCCAGCCTCTCTATGAACACCGGGGAGCTGTTTTTT. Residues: CASLSMNTGELFF.

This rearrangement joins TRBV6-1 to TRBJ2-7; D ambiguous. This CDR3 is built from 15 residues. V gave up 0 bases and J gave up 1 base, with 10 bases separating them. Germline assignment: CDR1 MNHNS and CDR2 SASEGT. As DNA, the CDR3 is TGTGCCAGCAGTGAAGCGATAGGCAGTTCCTACGAGCAGTACTTC. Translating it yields CASSEAIGSSYEQYF.